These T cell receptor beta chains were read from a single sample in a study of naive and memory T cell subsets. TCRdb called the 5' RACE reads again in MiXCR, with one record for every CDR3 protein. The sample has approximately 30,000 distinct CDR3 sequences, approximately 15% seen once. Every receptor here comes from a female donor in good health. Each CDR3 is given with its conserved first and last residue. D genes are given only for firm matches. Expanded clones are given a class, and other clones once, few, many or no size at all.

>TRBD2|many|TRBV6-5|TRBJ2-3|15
TGTGCCAGCAGTTTACTAGCGGGGGGCACAGATACGCAGTATTTT
CASSLLAGGTDTQYF
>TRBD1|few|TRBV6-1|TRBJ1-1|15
TGTGCCAGCAGTGAGGTGGGGGCCGACAGGGTCGGAGCTTTCTTT
CASSEVGADRVGAFF
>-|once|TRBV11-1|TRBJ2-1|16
TGTGCCAGCAGCTTTGGGACTCCTCCTCCTAACAATGAGCAGTTCTTC
CASSFGTPPPNNEQFF
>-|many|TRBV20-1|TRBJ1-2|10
TGCAGTGCGAGATTCGGTGGCTACACCTTC
CSARFGGYTF
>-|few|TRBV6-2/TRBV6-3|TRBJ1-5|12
TGTGCCAGCAGATCCGGGGGTCAGCCCCAGCATTTT
CASRSGGQPQHF
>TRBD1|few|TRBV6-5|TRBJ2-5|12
TGTGCCACAAGGACAGGACAAGAGACCCAGTACTTC
CATRTGQETQYF
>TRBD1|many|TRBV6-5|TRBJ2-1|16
TGTGCCAGCAGTTACCGGTGTTGGCAGGGGGCCTGTGAGCAGTTCTTC
CASSYRCWQGACEQFF
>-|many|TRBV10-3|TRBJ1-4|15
TGTGCCATCAGTGAGTGGCGTTCTGCGGAGGAAAAACTGTTTTTT
CAISEWRSAEEKLFF
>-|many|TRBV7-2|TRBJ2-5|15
TGTGCCAGCAGCTTAGCGAGAGGGGTTGGAGAGACCCAGTACTTC
CASSLARGVGETQYF
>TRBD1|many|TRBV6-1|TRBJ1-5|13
TGTGCCAGCGCAACAGGGGGCGAGAAACCCCAGCATTTT
CASATGGEKPQHF
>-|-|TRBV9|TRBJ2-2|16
TGTGCCAGCACGGTGGGGGGCAAATCGAACACCGGGGAGCTGTTTTTT
CASTVGGKSNTGELFF
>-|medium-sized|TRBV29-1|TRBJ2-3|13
TGCAGCCTGGGTGGGATTAGCACAGATACGCAGTATTTT
CSLGGISTDTQYF
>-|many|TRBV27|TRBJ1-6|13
TGTGCCAGCAGTTCGCGGGAGACTTCACCCCTCCACTTT
CASSSRETSPLHF
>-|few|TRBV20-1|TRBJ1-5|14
TGCAGTGCTATAGACAGAAATAGCAATCAGCCCCAGCATTTT
CSAIDRNSNQPQHF
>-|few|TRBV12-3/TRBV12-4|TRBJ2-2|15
TGTGCCAGCAGTTTAAGGCTGCCGAACACCGGGGAGCTGTTTTTT
CASSLRLPNTGELFF
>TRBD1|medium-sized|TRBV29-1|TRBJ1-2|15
TGCAGCGTTGATACAGGGGGGAAGATTGGCTATGGCTACACCTTC
CSVDTGGKIGYGYTF
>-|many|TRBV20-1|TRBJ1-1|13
TGCAGTGCTAGTGTAATAGTGAACACTGAAGCTTTCTTT
CSASVIVNTEAFF
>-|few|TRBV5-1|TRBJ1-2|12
TGCGCCAGCAGAGATGGTATCTATGGCTACACCTTC
CASRDGIYGYTF
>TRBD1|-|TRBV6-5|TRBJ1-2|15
TGTGCCAGCAGGCGGTCCAGACAGGGGATCTATGGCTACACCTTC
CASRRSRQGIYGYTF
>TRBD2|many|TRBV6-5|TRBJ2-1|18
TGTGCCAGCAGTTACTTTCCTAGCGGGGTTGGCCCGGGCAATGAGCAGTTCTTC
CASSYFPSGVGPGNEQFF
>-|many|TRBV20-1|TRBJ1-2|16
TGCAGTGCTAGAGATGTTCGGGAGCTCTCCGTCTCTGGCTACACCTTC
CSARDVRELSVSGYTF
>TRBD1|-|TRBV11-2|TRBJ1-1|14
TGTGCCAGCAGCTCTACAGGGGGAGTCGCTGAAGCTTTCTTT
CASSSTGGVAEAFF
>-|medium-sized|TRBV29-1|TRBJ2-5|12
TGCAGCGTTGTCGGCAGGGTCGAGACCCAGTACTTC
CSVVGRVETQYF
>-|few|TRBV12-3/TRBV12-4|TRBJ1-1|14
TGTGCCAGCAGTTTGGGCACTCCGAACACTGAAGCTTTCTTT
CASSLGTPNTEAFF
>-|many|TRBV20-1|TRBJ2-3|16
TGCAGTGCTGAGCACCTTAGGGCCACTAGCACAGATACGCAGTATTTT
CSAEHLRATSTDTQYF
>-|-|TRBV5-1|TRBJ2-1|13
TGCGCCAGCAGCGGGGGGCAGAACAATGAGCAGTTCTTC
CASSGGQNNEQFF
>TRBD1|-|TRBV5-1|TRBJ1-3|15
TGCGCCAGCAGTCTACAGGGGAACTCTGGAAACACCATATATTTT
CASSLQGNSGNTIYF
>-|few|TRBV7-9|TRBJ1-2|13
TGTGCCAGCAGCCCTAGGGAAGGCTATGGCTACACCTTC
CASSPREGYGYTF
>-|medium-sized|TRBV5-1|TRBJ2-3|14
TGCGCCAGCACCCCCGAGGTGCCCACAGATACGCAGTATTTT
CASTPEVPTDTQYF
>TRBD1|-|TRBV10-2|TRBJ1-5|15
TGCGCCAGCAGGGAGGGGGCATTGGGCAATCAGCCCCAGAATTTT
CASREGALGNQPQNF
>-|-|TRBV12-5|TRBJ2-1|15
TGTGCTAGTGGTTTGAGGCCGGACCGTTACAATGAGCAGTTCTTC
CASGLRPDRYNEQFF
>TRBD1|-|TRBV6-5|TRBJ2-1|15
TGTGCCAGCAGTGCCACAGGGGGTGCCTACAATGAGCAGTTCTTC
CASSATGGAYNEQFF
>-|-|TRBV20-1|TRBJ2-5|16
TGCAGTGCTAGAGATCGGATGGGGGGCGGAGGAGAGACCCAGTACTTC
CSARDRMGGGGETQYF